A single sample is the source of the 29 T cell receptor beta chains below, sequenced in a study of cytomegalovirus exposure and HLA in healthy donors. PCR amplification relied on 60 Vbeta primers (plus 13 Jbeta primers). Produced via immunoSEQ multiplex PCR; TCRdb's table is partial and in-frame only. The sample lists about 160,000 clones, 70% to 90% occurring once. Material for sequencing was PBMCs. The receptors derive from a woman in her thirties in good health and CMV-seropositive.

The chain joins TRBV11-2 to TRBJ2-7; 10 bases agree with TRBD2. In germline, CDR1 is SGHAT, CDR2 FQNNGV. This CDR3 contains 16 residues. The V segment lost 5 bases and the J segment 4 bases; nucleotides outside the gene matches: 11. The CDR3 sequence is CASSLPSGLAAYEQYF. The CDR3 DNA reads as TGTGCCAGCAGCCTTCCCTCCGGACTAGCGGCGTACGAGCAGTACTTC.

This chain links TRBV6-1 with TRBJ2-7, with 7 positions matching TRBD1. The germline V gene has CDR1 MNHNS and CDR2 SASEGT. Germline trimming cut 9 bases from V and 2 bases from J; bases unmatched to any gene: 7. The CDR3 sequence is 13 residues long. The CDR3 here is CASATGFPYEQYF. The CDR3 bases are TGTGCCAGTGCGACAGGGTTCCCCTACGAGCAGTACTTC.

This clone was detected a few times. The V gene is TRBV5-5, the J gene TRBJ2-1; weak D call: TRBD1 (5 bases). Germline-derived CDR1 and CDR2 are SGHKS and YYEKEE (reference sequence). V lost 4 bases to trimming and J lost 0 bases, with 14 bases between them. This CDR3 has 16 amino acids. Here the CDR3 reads CASSPSLQASYNEQFF. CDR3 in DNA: TGTGCCAGCAGCCCTAGTCTACAGGCCTCCTACAATGAGCAGTTCTTC.

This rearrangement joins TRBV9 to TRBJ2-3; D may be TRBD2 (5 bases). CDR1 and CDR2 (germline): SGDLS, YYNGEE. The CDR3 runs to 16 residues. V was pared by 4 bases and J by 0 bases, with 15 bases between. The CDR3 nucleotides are TGTGCCAGCAGCCCTAGACCGGGGTCTAGCACAGATACGCAGTATTTT. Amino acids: CASSPRPGSSTDTQYF.

The CDR3 nucleotides read TGTGCCAGCAGTGAAGGGAGGGCAAACACTGAAGCTTTCTTT. The encoded protein is CASSEGRANTEAFF. The chain links TRBV2 to TRBJ1-1, with no clear D. This CDR3 region has 14 residues. V dropped 1 base and J dropped 2 bases, with 8 bases sitting between them. Germline V lookup: CDR1 SNHLY, CDR2 FYNNEI.

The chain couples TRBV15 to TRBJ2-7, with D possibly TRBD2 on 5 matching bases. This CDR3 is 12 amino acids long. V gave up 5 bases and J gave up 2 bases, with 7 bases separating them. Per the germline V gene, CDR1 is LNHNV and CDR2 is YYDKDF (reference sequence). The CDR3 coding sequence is TGTGCCACCAGCCTCGGGGCCTACGAGCAGTACTTC. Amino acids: CATSLGAYEQYF. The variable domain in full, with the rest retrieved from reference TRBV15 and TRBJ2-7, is DAMVIQNPRYQVTQFGKPVTLSCSQTLNHNVMYWYQQKSSQAPKLLFHYYDKDFNNEADTPDNFQSRRPNTSFCFLDIRSPGLGDTAMYLCATSLGAYEQYFGPGTRLTVT.

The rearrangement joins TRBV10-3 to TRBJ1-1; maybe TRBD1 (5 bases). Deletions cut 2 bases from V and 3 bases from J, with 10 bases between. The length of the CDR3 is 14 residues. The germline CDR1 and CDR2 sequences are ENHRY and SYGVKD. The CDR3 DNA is TGTGCCATCAGTGAGGGTTTAGGGGACACTGAAGCTTTCTTT. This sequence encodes CAISEGLGDTEAFF.

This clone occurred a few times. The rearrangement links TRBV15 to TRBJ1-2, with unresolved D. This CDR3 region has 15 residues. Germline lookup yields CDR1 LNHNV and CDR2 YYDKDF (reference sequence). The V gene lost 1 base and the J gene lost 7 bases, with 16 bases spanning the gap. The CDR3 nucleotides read TGTGCCACCAGCAGAGTCGGCGGCGGTACCGGTGGCTACACCTTC. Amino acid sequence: CATSRVGGGTGGYTF. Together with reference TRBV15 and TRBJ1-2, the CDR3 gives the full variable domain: DAMVIQNPRYQVTQFGKPVTLSCSQTLNHNVMYWYQQKSSQAPKLLFHYYDKDFNNEADTPDNFQSRRPNTSFCFLDIRSPGLGDTAMYLCATSRVGGGTGGYTFGSGTRLTVV.

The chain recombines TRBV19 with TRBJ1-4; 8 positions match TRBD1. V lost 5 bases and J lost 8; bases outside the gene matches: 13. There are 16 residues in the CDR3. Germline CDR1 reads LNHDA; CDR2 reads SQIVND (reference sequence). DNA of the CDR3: TGTGCCAGTAGTGCCAGACAGACAGGGGTAGGGGAAAAACTGTTTTTT. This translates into CASSARQTGVGEKLFF.

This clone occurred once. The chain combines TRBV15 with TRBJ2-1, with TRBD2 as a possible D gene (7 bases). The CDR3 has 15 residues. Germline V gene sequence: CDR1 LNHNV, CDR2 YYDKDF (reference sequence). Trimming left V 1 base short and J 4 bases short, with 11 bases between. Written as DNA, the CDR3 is TGTGCCACCAGCAGAGTCCGGGGGGCGTACAATGAGCAGTTCTTC. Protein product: CATSRVRGAYNEQFF.

The CDR3 DNA follows: TGTGCCACCAAACCCCGACAGCTAGCCTACGAGCAGTACTTC. Its protein product is CATKPRQLAYEQYF. This chain links TRBV6-1 with TRBJ2-7, with TRBD1 as a possible D gene (5 bases). V was shortened by 10 bases and J by 2 bases, with 18 bases between the two germline ends. Looked up from germline, CDR1 is MNHNS and CDR2 is SASEGT. The CDR3 consists of 14 residues.

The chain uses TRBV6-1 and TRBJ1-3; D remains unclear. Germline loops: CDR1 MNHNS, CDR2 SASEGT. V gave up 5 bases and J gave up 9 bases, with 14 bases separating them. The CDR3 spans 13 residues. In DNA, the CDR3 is TGTGCCAGCAGTTCCGCCCTCCATAGCACCATATATTTT. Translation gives CASSSALHSTIYF.

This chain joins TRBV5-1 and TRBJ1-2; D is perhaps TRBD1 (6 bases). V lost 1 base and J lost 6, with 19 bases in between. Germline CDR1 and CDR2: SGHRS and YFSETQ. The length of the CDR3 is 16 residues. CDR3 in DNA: TGCGCCAGCAGCTTGAGGATGCCCCAGGGGCACGATGGCTACACCTTC. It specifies CASSLRMPQGHDGYTF.

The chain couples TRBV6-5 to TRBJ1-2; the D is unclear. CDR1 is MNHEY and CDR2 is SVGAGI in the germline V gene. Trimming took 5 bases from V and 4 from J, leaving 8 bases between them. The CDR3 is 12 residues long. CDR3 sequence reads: CASSKTGYGYTF. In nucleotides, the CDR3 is TGTGCCAGCAGTAAGACGGGCTATGGCTACACCTTC.

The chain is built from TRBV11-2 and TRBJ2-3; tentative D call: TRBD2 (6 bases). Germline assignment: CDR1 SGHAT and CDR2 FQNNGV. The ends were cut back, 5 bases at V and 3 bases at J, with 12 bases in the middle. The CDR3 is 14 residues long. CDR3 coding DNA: TGTGCCAGCAGCCGGTGGAGGGTTACAGATACGCAGTATTTT. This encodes CASSRWRVTDTQYF. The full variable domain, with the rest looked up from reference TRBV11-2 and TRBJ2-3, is EAGVAQSPRYKIIEKRQSVAFWCNPISGHATLYWYQQILGQGPKLLIQFQNNGVVDDSQLPKDRFSAERLKGVDSTLKIQPAKLEDSAVYLCASSRWRVTDTQYFGPGTRLTVL.

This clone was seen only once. The DNA for the CDR3 is TGTGCCAGCAGTTCTCAGCGGGGGGGCACAGATACGCAGTATTTT. This translates into CASSSQRGGTDTQYF. The J gene is TRBJ2-3, the V gene TRBV7-2, with 9 bases identical to TRBD2. The CDR3 has 15 residues. Per the germline V gene, CDR1 is SGHTA and CDR2 is FQGNSA. J lost 1 base, V lost 6 bases, and 5 bases had no gene match.

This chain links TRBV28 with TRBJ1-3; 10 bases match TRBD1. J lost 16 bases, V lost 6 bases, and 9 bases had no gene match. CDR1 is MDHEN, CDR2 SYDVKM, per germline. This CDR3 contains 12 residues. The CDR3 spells CASSRDRGSPYF. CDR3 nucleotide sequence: TGTGCCAGCAGCCGGGACAGGGGATCCCCTTATTTT. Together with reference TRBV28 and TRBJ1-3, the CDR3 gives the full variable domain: DVKVTQSSRYLVKRTGEKVFLECVQDMDHENMFWYRQDPGLGLRLIYFSYDVKMKEKGDIPEGYSVSREKKERFSLILESASTNQTSMYLCASSRDRGSPYFGEGSWLTVV.

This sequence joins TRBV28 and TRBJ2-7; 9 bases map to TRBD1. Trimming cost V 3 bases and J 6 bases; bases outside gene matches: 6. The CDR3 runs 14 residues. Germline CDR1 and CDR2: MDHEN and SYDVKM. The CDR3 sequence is CASSFGDRVVEQYF. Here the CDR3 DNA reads TGTGCCAGCAGTTTCGGGGACAGGGTGGTCGAGCAGTACTTC.

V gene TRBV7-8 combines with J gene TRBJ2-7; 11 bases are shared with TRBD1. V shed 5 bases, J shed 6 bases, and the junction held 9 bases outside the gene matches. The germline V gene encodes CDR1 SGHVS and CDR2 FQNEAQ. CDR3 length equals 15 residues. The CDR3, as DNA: TGTGCCAGCAGCCTACGGGACAGGGGGTTTCGCGAGCAGTACTTC. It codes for CASSLRDRGFREQYF.

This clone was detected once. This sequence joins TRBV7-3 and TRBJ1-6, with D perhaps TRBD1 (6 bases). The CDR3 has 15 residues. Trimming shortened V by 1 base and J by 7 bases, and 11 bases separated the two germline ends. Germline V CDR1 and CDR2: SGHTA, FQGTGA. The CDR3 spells CASSLRGQGNSPLHF. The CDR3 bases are TGTGCCAGCAGCTTAAGGGGTCAGGGGAATTCACCCCTCCACTTT.

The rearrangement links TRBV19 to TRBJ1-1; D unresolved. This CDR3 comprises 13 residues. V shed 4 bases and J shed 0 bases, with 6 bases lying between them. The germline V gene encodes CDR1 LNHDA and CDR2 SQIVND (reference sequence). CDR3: CASSRALNTEAFF. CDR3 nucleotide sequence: TGTGCCAGTAGTAGGGCTTTGAACACTGAAGCTTTCTTT.

CDR3 sequence (DNA): TGTGCCAGCAGTCGAAGACTTGTAGATACGCAGTATTTT. Its translation is CASSRRLVDTQYF. This chain links TRBV6-5 with TRBJ2-3; no clear D. Germline values: CDR1 MNHEY, CDR2 SVGAGI. CDR3 length equals 13 residues. V was clipped by 5 bases and J by 5 bases, with 11 bases between them.

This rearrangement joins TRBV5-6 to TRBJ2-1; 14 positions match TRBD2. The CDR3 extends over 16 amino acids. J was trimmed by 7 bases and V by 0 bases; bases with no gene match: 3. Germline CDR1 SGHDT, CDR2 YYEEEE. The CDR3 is CASSLGLAGGRNEQFF. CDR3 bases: TGTGCCAGCAGCTTGGGACTAGCGGGGGGGCGAAATGAGCAGTTCTTC.

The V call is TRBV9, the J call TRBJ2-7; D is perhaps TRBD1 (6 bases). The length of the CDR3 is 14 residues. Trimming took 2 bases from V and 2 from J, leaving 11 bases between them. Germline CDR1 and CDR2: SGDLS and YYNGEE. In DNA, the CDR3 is TGTGCCAGCAGCGTTACACAGGGCACCTACGAGCAGTACTTC. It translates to CASSVTQGTYEQYF. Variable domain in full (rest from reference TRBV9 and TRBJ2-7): DSGVTQTPKHLITATGQRVTLRCSPRSGDLSVYWYQQSLDQGLQFLIQYYNGEERAKGNILERFSAQQFPDLHSELNLSSLELGDSALYFCASSVTQGTYEQYFGPGTRLTVT.

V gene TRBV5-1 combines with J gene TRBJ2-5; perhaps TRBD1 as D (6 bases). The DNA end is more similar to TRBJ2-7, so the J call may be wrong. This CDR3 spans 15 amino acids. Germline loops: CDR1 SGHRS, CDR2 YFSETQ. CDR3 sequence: CASSLMAGVTYEQYF. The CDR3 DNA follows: TGCGCCAGCAGCTTGATGGCAGGGGTGACCTACGAGCAGTACTTC.

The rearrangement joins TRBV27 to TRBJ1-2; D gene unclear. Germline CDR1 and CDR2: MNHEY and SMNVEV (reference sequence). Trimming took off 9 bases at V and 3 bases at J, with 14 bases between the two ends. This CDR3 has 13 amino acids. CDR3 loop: CASSLAGHYGYTF. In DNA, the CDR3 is TGTGCCAGTTCTCTAGCAGGACACTATGGCTACACCTTC.

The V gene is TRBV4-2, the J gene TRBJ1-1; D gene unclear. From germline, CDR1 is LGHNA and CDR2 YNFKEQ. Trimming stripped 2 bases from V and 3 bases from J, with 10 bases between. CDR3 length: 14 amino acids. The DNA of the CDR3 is TGTGCCAGCAGCCAAAACTTCGGGGACACTGAAGCTTTCTTT. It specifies CASSQNFGDTEAFF.

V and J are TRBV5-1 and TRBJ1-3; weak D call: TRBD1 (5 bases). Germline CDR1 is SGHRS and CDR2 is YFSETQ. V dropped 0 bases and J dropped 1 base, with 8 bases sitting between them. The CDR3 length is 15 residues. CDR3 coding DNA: TGCGCCAGCAGCTTGGCTGGGGCATCTGGAAACACCATATATTTT. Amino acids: CASSLAGASGNTIYF.

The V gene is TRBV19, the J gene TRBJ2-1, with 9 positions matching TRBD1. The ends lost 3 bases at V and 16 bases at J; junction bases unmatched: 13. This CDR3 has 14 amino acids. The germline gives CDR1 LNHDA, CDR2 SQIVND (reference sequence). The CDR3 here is CASSIGQGRWAFFF. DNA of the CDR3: TGTGCCAGTAGTATCGGACAGGGGAGGTGGGCGTTTTTCTTC.